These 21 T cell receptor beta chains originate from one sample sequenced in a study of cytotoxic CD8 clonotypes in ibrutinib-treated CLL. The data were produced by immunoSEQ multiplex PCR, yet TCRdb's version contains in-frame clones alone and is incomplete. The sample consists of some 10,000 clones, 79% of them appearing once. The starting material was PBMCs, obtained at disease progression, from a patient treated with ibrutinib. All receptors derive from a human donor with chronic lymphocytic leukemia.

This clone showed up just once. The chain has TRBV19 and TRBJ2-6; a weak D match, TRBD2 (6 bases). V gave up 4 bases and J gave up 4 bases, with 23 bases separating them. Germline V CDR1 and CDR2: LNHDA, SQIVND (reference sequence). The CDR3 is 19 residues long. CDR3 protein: CASSKLGGTASEGANVLTF. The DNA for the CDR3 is TGTGCCAGTAGTAAATTGGGCGGGACCGCCTCAGAAGGGGCCAACGTCCTGACTTTC.

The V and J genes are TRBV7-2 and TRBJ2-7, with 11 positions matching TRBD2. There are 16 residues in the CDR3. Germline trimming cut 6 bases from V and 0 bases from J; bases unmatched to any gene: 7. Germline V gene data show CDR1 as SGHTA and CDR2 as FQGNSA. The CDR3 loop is CASSSTGTSGSYEQYF. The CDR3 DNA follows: TGTGCCAGCAGTTCTACCGGGACTAGCGGCTCCTACGAGCAGTACTTC. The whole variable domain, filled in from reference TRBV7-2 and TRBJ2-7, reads GAGVSQSPSNKVTEKGKDVELRCDPISGHTALYWYRQSLGQGLEFLIYFQGNSAPDKSGLPSDRFSAERTGGSVSTLTIQRTQQEDSAVYLCASSSTGTSGSYEQYFGPGTRLTVT.

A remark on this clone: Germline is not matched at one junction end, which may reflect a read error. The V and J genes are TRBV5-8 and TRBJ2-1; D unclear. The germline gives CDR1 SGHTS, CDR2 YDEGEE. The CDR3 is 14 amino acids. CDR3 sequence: CASTLGWTYNEQFF. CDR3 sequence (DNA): TGTGCCAGCACCTTGGGCTGGACGTACAATGAGCAGTTCTTC. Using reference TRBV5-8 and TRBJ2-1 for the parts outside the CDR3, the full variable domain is EAGVTQSPTHLIKTRGQQATLRCSPISGHTSVYWYQQALGLGLQFLLWYDEGEERNRGNFPPRFSGRQFPNYSSELNVNALELEDSALYLCASTLGWTYNEQFFGPGTRLTVL.

For the CDR3, the DNA is TGTGCCTGGAGTGAGGGGGGGGATCAGCCCCAGCATTTT. As protein: CAWSEGGDQPQHF. The V call is TRBV30, the J call TRBJ1-5, with D perhaps matching TRBD1 (6 bases). Per the germline V gene, CDR1 is GTSNPN and CDR2 is SVGIG (reference sequence). This CDR3 is 13 amino acids long. The V and J ends lost 1 base and 5 bases respectively, with 9 bases between them. Full variable domain (outside the CDR3, taken from reference TRBV30 and TRBJ1-5): SQTIHQWPATLVQPVGSPLSLECTVEGTSNPNLYWYRQAAGRGLQLLFYSVGIGQISSEVPQNLSASRPQDRQFILSSKKLLLSDSGFYLCAWSEGGDQPQHFGDGTRLSIL.

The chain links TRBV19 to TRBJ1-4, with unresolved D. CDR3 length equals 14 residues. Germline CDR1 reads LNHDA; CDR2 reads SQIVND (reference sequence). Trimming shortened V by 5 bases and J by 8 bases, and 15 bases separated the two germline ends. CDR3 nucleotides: TGTGCCAGTAGTTACCGCGACTTGGGCGAAAAACTGTTTTTT. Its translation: CASSYRDLGEKLFF.

The DNA for the CDR3 is TGTGCCAGCTCACCACCAGCCACAGATACGCAGTATTTT. Encoded protein: CASSPPATDTQYF. The chain employs TRBV18 and TRBJ2-3; no definite D call. Per the germline V gene, CDR1 is KGHSH and CDR2 is LQKENI. The length of the CDR3 is 13 residues. Trimming took off 0 bases at V and 2 bases at J, with 3 bases between the two ends.

Here the CDR3 reads CAISNIAGSTDTQYF. The CDR3 coding sequence is TGTGCCATCAGTAACATAGCGGGGAGCACAGATACGCAGTATTTT. The chain has TRBV10-3 and TRBJ2-3; 8 positions match TRBD2. Germline CDR1 reads ENHRY; CDR2 reads SYGVKD. V shed 5 bases and J 0 bases; nucleotides not matched to a gene: 4. The CDR3 covers 15 residues.

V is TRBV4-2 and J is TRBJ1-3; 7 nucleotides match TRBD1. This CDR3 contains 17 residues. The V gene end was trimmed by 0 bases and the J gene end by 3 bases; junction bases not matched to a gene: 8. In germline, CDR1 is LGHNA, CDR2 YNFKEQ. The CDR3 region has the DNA TGTGCCAGCAGCCAAGATCAAGGGGGCCTTATTGGAAACACCATATATTTT. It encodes CASSQDQGGLIGNTIYF.

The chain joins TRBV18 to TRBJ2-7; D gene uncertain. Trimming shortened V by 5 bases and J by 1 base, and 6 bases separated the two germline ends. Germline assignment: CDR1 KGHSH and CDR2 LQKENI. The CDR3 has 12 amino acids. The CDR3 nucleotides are TGTGCCAGCTCAACTTCATCCTACGAGCAGTACTTC. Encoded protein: CASSTSSYEQYF.

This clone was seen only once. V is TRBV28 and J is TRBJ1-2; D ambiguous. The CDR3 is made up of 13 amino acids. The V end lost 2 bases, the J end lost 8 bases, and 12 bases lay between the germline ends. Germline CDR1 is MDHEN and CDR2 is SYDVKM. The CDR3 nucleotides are TGTGCCAGCAGTTTAATGTTATCTTACGGCTACACCTTC. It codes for CASSLMLSYGYTF.

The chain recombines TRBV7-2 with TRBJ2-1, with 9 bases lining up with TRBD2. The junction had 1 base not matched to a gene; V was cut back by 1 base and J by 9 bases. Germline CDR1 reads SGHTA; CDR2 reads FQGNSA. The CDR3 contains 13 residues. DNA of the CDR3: TGTGCCAGCAGCTTAGTAGCGGGAGTTGAGCAGTTCTTC. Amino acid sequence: CASSLVAGVEQFF. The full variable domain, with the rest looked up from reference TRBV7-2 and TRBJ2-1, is GAGVSQSPSNKVTEKGKDVELRCDPISGHTALYWYRQSLGQGLEFLIYFQGNSAPDKSGLPSDRFSAERTGGSVSTLTIQRTQQEDSAVYLCASSLVAGVEQFFGPGTRLTVL.

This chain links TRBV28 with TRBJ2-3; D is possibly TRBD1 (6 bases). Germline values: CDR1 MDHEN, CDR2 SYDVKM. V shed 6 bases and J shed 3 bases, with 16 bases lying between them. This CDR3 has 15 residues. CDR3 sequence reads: CASSIPGVVTDTQYF. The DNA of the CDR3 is TGTGCCAGCAGCATCCCAGGGGTTGTAACAGATACGCAGTATTTT.

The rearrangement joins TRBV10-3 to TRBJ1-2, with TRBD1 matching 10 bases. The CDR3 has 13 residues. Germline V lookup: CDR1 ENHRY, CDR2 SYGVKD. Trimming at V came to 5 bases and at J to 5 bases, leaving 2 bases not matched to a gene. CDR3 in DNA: TGTGCCATCAGTTGGACAGGGGGGTATGGCTACACCTTC. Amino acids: CAISWTGGYGYTF.

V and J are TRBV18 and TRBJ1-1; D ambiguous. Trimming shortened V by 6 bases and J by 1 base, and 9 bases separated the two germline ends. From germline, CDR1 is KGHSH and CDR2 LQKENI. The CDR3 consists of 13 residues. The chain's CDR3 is CASSSKENTEAFF. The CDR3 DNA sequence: TGTGCCAGCTCCTCGAAGGAGAACACTGAAGCTTTCTTT.

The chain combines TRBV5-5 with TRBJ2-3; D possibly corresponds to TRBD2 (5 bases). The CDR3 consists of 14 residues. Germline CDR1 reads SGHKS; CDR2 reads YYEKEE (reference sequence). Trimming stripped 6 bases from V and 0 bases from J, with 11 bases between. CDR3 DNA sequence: TGTGCCAGCACCTCGCGGACTAGCACAGATACGCAGTATTTT. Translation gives CASTSRTSTDTQYF.

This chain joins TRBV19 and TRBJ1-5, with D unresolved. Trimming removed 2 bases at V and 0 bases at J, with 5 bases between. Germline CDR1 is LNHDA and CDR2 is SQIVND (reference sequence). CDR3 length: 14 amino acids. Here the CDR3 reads CASSILVSNQPQHF. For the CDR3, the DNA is TGTGCCAGTAGTATACTGGTTAGCAATCAGCCCCAGCATTTT. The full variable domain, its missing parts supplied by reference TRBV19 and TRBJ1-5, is DGGITQSPKYLFRKEGQNVTLSCEQNLNHDAMYWYRQDPGQGLRLIYYSQIVNDFQKGDIAEGYSVSREKKESFPLTVTSAQKNPTAFYLCASSILVSNQPQHFGDGTRLSIL.

The CDR3 sequence is CASSIQGPGELFF. CDR3 in DNA: TGTGCCAGTAGTATCCAGGGACCCGGGGAGCTGTTTTTT. The chain combines TRBV19 with TRBJ2-2; perhaps D is TRBD1 or TRBD2 (5 bases each). This CDR3 region has 13 residues. Germline CDR1 is LNHDA and CDR2 is SQIVND (reference sequence). V was shortened by 3 bases and J by 6 bases, with 8 bases between the two germline ends.

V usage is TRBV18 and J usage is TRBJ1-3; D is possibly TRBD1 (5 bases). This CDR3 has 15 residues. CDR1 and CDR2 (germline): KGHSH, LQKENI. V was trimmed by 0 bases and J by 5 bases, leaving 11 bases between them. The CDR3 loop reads CASSPPGVERNTIYF. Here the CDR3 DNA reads TGTGCCAGCTCACCACCAGGGGTTGAGCGAAACACCATATATTTT.

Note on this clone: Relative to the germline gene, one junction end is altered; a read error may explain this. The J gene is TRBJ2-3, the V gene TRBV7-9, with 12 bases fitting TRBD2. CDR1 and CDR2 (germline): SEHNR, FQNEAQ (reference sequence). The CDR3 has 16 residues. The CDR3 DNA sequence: TGTGCCAGCAGCCTAGCGGGGGGGCCCCTCAGCGATACGCAGTATTTT. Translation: CASSLAGGPLSDTQYF.

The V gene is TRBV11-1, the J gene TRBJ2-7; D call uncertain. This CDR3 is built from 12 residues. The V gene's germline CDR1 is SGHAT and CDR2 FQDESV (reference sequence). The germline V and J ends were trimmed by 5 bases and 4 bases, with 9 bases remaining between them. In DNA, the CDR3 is TGTGCCAGCAGCCTTACCCAGTACGAGCAGTACTTC. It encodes CASSLTQYEQYF. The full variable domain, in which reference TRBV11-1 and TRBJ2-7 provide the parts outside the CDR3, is EAEVAQSPRYKITEKSQAVAFWCDPISGHATLYWYRQILGQGPELLVQFQDESVVDDSQLPKDRFSAERLKGVDSTLKIQPAELGDSAMYLCASSLTQYEQYFGPGTRLTVT.

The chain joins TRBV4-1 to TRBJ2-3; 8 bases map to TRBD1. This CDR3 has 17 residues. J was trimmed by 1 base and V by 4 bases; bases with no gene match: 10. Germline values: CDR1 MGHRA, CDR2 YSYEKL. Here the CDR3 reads CASSPAFDRGGTDTQYF. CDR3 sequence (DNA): TGCGCCAGCAGCCCAGCCTTTGACAGGGGCGGCACAGATACGCAGTATTTT.